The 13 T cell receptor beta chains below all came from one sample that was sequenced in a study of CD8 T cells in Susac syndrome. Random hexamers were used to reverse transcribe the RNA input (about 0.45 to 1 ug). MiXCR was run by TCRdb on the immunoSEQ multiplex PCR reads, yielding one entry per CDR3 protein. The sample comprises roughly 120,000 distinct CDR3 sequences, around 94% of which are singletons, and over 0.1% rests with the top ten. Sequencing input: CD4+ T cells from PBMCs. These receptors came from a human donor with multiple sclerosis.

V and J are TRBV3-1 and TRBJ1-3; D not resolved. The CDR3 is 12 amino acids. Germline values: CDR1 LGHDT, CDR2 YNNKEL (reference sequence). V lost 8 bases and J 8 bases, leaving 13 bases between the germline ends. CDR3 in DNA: TGTGCCAGCGGCTTGAACTCCTACACCATATATTTT. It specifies CASGLNSYTIYF.

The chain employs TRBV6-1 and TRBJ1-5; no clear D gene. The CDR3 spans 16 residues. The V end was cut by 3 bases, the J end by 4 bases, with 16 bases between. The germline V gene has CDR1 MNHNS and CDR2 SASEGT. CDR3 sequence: CASSERVTVGNQPQHF. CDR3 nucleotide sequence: TGTGCCAGCAGTGAGCGGGTCACCGTGGGGAATCAGCCCCAGCATTTT.

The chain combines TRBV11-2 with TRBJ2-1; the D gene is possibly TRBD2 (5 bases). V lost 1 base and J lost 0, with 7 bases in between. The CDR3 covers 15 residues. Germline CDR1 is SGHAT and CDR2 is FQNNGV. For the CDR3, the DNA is TGTGCCAGCAGCTTAGTGGGGAGCTCCTACAATGAGCAGTTCTTC. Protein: CASSLVGSSYNEQFF.

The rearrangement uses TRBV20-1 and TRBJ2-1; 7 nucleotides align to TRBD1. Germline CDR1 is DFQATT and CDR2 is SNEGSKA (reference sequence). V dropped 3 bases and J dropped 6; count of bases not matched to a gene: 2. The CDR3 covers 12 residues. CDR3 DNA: TGCAGTGCTAGCCGACAGGGCAATGAGCAGTTCTTC. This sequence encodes CSASRQGNEQFF.

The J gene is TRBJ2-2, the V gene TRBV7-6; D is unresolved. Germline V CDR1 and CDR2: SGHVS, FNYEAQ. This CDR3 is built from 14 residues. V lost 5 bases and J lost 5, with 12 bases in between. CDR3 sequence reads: CASSIVDGTGELFF. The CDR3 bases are TGTGCCAGCAGCATAGTGGACGGTACCGGGGAGCTGTTTTTT.

The CDR3 loop is CSVEVPSSYEQYF. The CDR3 coding sequence is TGCAGCGTTGAAGTTCCGAGCTCCTACGAGCAGTACTTC. The chain recombines TRBV29-1 with TRBJ2-7; no definite D call. CDR3 size: 13 residues. The V end lost 1 base, the J end lost 0 bases, and 7 bases lay between the germline ends. CDR1 and CDR2 from the germline V gene are SQVTM and ANQGSEA.

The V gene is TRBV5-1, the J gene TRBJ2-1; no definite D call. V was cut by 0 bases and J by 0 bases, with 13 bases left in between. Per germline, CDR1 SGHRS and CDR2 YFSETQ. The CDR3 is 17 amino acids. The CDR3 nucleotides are TGCGCCAGCAGCTTGGGACATGCAATTAGCTCCTACAATGAGCAGTTCTTC. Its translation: CASSLGHAISSYNEQFF.

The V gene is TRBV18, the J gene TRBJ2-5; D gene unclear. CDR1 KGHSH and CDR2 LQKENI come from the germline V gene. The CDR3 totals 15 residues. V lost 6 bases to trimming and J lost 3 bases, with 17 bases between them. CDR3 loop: CASSANLAREETQYF. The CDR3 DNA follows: TGTGCCAGCTCGGCGAACTTGGCCCGGGAAGAGACCCAGTACTTC.

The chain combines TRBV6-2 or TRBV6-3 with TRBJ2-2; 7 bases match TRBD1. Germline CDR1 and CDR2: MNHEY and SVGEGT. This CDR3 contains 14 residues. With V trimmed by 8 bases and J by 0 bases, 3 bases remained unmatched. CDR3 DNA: TGTGCCAGCGCACAGGGGCCGAACACCGGGGAGCTGTTTTTT. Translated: CASAQGPNTGELFF.

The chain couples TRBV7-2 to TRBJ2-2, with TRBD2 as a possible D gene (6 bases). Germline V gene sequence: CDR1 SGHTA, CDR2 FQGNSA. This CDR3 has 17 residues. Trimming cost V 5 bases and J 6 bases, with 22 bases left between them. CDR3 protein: CASSPEGGSLWSGELFF. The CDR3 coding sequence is TGTGCCAGCAGCCCGGAGGGCGGATCTCTTTGGTCCGGGGAGCTGTTTTTT.

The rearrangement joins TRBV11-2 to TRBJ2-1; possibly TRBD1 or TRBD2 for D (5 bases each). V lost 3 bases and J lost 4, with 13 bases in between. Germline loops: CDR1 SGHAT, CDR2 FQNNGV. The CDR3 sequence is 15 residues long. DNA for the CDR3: TGTGCCAGCAGCTTGGGACGGAGGATTTACAATGAGCAGTTCTTC. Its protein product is CASSLGRRIYNEQFF. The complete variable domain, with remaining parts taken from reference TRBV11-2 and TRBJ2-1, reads EAGVAQSPRYKIIEKRQSVAFWCNPISGHATLYWYQQILGQGPKLLIQFQNNGVVDDSQLPKDRFSAERLKGVDSTLKIQPAKLEDSAVYLCASSLGRRIYNEQFFGPGTRLTVL.

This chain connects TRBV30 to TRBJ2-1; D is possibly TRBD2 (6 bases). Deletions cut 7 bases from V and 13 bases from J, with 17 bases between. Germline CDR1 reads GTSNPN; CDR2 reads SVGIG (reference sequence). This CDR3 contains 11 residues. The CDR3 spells CASNLGLHQFF. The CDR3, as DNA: TGTGCCTCGAACTTGGGACTTCATCAGTTCTTC.

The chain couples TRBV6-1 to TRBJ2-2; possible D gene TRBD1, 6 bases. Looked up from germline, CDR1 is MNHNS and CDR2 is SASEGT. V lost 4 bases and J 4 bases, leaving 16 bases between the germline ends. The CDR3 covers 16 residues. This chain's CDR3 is CASSALQGPGTGELFF. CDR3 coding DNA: TGTGCCAGCAGTGCCCTACAGGGCCCGGGCACCGGGGAGCTGTTTTTT.